This is a list of T cell receptor beta chains from one sample in a study of T-cell memory formation after mild COVID-19. TCRdb reprocessed the 5' RACE reads with MiXCR, giving one entry per CDR3 protein. The sample lists approximately 400,000 distinct CDR3 sequences, more than 20% seen once, with around 9% in the top ten. Sequences were obtained from PBMCs or a T cell subset sorted from them (not recorded which). The receptors originated from an adult woman who had mild COVID-19 (a few samples of this study predate the infection). Cell type and time point are not known. The CDR3 runs from the conserved cysteine through the conserved F or W. The order of the fields is CDR3 length, J gene, D gene, clone size, V gene, CDR3 DNA, CDR3 protein. A D gene is named only where the DNA matches it firmly. Size values are once, few and many counts, or a class for expanded clones, and some rows have none.

>13|TRBJ1-5|-|-|TRBV10-3
TGTGCCATCGGGTTAGACAGCAATCAGCCCCAGCATTTT
CAIGLDSNQPQHF
>15|TRBJ2-6|-|-|TRBV5-1
TGCGCCAGCAAGAGGGACCTCTCTGGGGCCAACGTCCTGACTTTC
CASKRDLSGANVLTF
>22|TRBJ2-2|-|few|TRBV4-3
TGCGCCAGCAGCCAAGATCTTGGCCCGTATGGGCCGGCACGGGGAAACACCGGGGAGCTGTTTTTT
CASSQDLGPYGPARGNTGELFF
>16|TRBJ2-5|TRBD2|-|TRBV20-1
TGCAGTGCTGGACGGCAACTAGCGGAACTTCAAGAGACCCAGTACTTC
CSAGRQLAELQETQYF
>16|TRBJ2-3|-|few|TRBV7-9
TGTGCCAGCAGCCTGACCGGGGAATTTGGGACAGATACGCAGTATTTT
CASSLTGEFGTDTQYF
>13|TRBJ1-2|-|few|TRBV2
TGTGCCAGCACCTTGGTCGAGGGCTATGGCTACACCTTC
CASTLVEGYGYTF
>16|TRBJ2-5|TRBD1|-|TRBV28
TGTGCCAGCAGTCCAAGACAGGGGGCGATTCGGGAGACCCAGTACTTC
CASSPRQGAIRETQYF
>16|TRBJ2-3|-|few|TRBV6-5
TGTGCCAGCAGCCAGGTCGGATCAAAGGGTATAGATACGCAGTATTTT
CASSQVGSKGIDTQYF
>19|TRBJ2-6|TRBD2|-|TRBV4-2
TGTGCCAGCAGCCCGAGGACTAGCGGGACGTCTTCTGGGGCCAACGTCCTGACTTTC
CASSPRTSGTSSGANVLTF
>16|TRBJ1-4|TRBD1|-|TRBV9
TGTGCCAGCAGCGAGAGAGGGACAGGGGAAGAAGAAAAACTGTTTTTT
CASSERGTGEEEKLFF
>16|TRBJ1-1|-|few|TRBV5-1
TGCGCCAGCAGCTTGGAAGTCGCCAGGAGGGACACTGAAGCTTTCTTT
CASSLEVARRDTEAFF
>15|TRBJ2-5|TRBD1|few|TRBV7-9
TGTGCCAGCAGTGTTGGGACAGGGGGGTTGGAGACCCAGTACTTC
CASSVGTGGLETQYF
>15|TRBJ2-1|TRBD2|few|TRBV15
TGTGCCACCAGCAAACTAGCGGGAGGGCCCAGTGAGCAGTTCTTC
CATSKLAGGPSEQFF
>15|TRBJ2-7|-|-|TRBV7-6
TGTGCCAGCAGCTTAGAGGGGGGGCCTTCGGGCGAGCAGTACTTC
CASSLEGGPSGEQYF
>13|TRBJ2-7|-|-|TRBV5-4
TGTGCCAGCCCAGCTTCCAAGGAGTACGAGCAGTACTTC
CASPASKEYEQYF
>15|TRBJ1-2|-|once|TRBV27
TGTGCCAGCAGTCCACGGGCCTCGGGGTACTATGGCTACACCTTC
CASSPRASGYYGYTF
>19|TRBJ1-6|TRBD1|once|TRBV3-1
TGTGCCAGCAGAGAGACGGGACAGGGGGCGCGCTCCTATAATTCACCCCTCCACTTT
CASRETGQGARSYNSPLHF
>16|TRBJ2-3|-|-|TRBV7-6
TGTGCCAGCAGCCCTAGGGCCTCGAAAAGGTCCGATACGCAGTATTTT
CASSPRASKRSDTQYF
>14|TRBJ1-2|-|-|TRBV30
TGTGCCTGGATCCTAAGGGGGGTCAACTATGGCTACACCTTC
CAWILRGVNYGYTF
>14|TRBJ2-2|-|-|TRBV6-1
TGTGCCAGCGGGCGGGGCCCGAACACCGGGGAGCTGTTTTTT
CASGRGPNTGELFF
>15|TRBJ2-7|TRBD1|-|TRBV5-1
TGCGCCAGCAGATTGCGAACAGGGGTAAAGAACGAGCAGTACTTC
CASRLRTGVKNEQYF
>14|TRBJ2-1|-|-|TRBV7-3
TGTGCCAGCAGCTTAACCCCGGGTAAAAATGAGCAGTTCTTC
CASSLTPGKNEQFF